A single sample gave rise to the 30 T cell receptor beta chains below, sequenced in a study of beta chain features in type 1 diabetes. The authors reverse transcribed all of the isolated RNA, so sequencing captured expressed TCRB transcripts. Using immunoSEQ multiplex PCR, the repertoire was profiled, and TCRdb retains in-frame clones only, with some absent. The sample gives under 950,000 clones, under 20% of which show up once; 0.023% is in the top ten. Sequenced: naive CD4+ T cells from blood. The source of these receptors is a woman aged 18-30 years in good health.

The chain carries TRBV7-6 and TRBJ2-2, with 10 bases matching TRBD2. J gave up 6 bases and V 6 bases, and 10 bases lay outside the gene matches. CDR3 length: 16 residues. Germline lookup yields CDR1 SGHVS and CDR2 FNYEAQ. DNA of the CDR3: TGTGCCAGCAGAGCTCTAGCGGGAGTTTCGTCCGGGGAGCTGTTTTTT. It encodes CASRALAGVSSGELFF.

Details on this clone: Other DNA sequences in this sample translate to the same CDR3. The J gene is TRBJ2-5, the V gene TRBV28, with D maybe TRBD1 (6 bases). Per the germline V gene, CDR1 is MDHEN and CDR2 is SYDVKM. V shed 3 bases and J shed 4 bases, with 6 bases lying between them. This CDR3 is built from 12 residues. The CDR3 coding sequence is TGTGCCAGCAGTTTGACAGGAGAGACCCAGTACTTC. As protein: CASSLTGETQYF. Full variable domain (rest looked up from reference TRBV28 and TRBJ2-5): DVKVTQSSRYLVKRTGEKVFLECVQDMDHENMFWYRQDPGLGLRLIYFSYDVKMKEKGDIPEGYSVSREKKERFSLILESASTNQTSMYLCASSLTGETQYFGPGTRLLVL.

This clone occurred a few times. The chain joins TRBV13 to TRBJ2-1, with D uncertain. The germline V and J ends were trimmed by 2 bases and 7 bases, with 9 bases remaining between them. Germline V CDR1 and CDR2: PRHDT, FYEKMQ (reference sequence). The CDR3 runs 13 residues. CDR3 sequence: CASSLRAQNEQFF. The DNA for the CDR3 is TGTGCCAGCAGCTTAAGGGCGCAGAATGAGCAGTTCTTC. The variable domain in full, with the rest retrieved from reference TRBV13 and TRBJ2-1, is AAGVIQSPRHLIKEKRETATLKCYPIPRHDTVYWYQQGPGQDPQFLISFYEKMQSDKGSIPDRFSAQQFSDYHSELNMSSLELGDSALYFCASSLRAQNEQFFGPGTRLTVL.

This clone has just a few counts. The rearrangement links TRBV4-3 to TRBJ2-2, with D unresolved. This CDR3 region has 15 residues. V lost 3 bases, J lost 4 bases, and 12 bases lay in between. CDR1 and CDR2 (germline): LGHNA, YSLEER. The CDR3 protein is CASSHLPTTTGELFF. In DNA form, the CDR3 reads TGCGCCAGCAGCCACCTACCTACTACCACCGGGGAGCTGTTTTTT.

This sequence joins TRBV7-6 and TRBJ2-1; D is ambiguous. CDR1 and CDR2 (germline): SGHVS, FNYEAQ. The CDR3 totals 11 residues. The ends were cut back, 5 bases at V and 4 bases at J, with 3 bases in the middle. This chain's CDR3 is CASSDYNEQFF. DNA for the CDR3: TGTGCCAGCAGCGATTACAATGAGCAGTTCTTC.

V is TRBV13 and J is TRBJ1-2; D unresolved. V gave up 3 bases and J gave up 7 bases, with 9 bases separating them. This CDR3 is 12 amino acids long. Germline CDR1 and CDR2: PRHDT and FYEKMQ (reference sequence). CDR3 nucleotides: TGTGCCAGCAGCTTTGGACGTGGTGGCTACACCTTC. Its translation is CASSFGRGGYTF.

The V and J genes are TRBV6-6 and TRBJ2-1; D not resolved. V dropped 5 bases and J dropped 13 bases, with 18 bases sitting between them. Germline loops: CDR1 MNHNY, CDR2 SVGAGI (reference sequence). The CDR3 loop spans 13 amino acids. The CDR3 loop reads CASSTQKNTDQFF. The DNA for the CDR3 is TGTGCCAGCAGTACCCAGAAAAATACGGACCAGTTCTTC.

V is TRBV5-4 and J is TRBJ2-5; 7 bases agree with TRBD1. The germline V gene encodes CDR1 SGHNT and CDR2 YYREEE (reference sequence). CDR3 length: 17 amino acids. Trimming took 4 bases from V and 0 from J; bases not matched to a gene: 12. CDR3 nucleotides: TGTGCCAGCAGCCAGGACGGGATACAGGGGTACCAAGAGACCCAGTACTTC. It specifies CASSQDGIQGYQETQYF.

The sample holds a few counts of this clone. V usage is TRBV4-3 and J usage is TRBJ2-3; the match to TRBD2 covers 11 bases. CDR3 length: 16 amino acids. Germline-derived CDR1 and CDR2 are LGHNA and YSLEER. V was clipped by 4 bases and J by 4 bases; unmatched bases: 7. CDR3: CASSLIAGGPSDTQYF. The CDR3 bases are TGCGCCAGCAGCCTAATAGCGGGAGGGCCGTCAGATACGCAGTATTTT.

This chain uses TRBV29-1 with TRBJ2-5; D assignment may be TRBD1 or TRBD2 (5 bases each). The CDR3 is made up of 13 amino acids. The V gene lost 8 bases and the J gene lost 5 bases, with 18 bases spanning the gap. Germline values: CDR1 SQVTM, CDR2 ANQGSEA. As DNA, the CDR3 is TGCAGCTCCCTTTACGGGGCTGTGGAGACCCAGTACTTC. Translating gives CSSLYGAVETQYF.

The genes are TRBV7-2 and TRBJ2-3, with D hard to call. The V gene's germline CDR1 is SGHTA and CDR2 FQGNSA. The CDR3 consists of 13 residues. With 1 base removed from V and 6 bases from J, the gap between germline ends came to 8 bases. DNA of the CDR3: TGTGCCAGCAGCTTAGGGCTGGTGGATACGCAGTATTTT. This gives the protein CASSLGLVDTQYF.

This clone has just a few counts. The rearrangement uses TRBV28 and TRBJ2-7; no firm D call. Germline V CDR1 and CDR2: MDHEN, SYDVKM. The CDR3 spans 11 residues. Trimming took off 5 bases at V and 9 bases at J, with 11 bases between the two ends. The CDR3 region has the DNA TGTGCCAGCAGTCTGAAGTTGGCGCAGTACTTC. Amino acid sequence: CASSLKLAQYF.

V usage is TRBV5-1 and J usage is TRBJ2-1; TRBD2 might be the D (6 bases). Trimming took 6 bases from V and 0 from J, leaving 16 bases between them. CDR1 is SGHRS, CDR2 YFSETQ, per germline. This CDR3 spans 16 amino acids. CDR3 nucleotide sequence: TGCGCCAGCAAGGCGGGAATAGGAACCTCCTACAATGAGCAGTTCTTC. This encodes CASKAGIGTSYNEQFF.

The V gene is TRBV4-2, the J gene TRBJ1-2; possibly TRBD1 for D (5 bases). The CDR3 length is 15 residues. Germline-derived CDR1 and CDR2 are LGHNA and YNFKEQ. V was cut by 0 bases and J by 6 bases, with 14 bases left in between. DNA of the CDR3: TGTGCCAGCAGCCAAGATGGGGGGACCCTGGATGGCTACACCTTC. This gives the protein CASSQDGGTLDGYTF.

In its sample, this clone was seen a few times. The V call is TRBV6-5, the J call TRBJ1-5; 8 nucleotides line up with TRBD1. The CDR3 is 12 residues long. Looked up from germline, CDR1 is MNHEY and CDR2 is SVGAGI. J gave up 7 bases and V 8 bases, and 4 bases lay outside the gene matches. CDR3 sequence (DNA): TGTGCCAGCCAGACAGGGGACCAGCCCCAGCATTTT. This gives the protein CASQTGDQPQHF.

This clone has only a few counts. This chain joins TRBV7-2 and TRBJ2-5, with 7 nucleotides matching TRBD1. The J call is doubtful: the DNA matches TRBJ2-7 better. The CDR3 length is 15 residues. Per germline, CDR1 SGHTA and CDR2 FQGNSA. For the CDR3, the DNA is TGTGCCAGCAGCTACGACAGGGCCAGAACCTACGAGCAGTACTTC. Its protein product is CASSYDRARTYEQYF.

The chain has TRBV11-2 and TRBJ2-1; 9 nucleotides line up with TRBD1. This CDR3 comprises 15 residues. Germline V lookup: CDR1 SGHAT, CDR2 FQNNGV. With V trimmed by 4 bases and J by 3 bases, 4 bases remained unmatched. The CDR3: CASSYPGQGYNEQFF. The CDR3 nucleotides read TGTGCCAGCAGCTACCCGGGACAGGGCTACAATGAGCAGTTCTTC.

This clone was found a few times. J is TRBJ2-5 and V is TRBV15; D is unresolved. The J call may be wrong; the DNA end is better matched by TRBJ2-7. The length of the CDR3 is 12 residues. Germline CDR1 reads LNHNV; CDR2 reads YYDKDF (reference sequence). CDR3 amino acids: CATSRDRREQYF. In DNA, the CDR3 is TGTGCCACCAGCAGAGATCGACGCGAGCAGTACTTC.

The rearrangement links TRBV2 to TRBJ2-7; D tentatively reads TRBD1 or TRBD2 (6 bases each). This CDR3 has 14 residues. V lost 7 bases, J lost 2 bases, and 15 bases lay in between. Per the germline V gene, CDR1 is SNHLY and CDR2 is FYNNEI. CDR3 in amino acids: CASNSEGGPYEQYF. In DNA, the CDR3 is TGTGCCAGCAACTCTGAGGGGGGTCCCTACGAGCAGTACTTC.

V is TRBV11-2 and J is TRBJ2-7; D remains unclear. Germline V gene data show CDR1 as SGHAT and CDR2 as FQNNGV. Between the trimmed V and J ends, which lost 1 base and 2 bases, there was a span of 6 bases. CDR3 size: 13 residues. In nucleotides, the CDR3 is TGTGCCAGCAGCTTAGCTTCGGCCTACGAGCAGTACTTC. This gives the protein CASSLASAYEQYF. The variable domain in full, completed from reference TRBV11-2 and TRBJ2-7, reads EAGVAQSPRYKIIEKRQSVAFWCNPISGHATLYWYQQILGQGPKLLIQFQNNGVVDDSQLPKDRFSAERLKGVDSTLKIQPAKLEDSAVYLCASSLASAYEQYFGPGTRLTVT.

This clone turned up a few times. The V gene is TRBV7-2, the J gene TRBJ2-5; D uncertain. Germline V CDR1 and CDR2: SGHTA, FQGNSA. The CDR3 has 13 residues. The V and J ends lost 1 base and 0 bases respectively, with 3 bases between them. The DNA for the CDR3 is TGTGCCAGCAGCTTAGGGTACCAAGAGACCCAGTACTTC. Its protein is CASSLGYQETQYF.

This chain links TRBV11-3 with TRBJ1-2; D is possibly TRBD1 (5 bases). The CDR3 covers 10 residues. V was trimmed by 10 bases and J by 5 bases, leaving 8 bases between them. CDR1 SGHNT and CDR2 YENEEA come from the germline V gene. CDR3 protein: CATGGYGYTF. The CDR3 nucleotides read TGTGCCACCGGGGGGTATGGCTACACCTTC. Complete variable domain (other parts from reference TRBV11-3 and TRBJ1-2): EAGVVQSPRYKIIEKKQPVAFWCNPISGHNTLYWYLQNLGQGPELLIRYENEEAVDDSQLPKDRFSAERLKGVDSTLKIQPAELGDSAVYLCATGGYGYTFGSGTRLTVV.

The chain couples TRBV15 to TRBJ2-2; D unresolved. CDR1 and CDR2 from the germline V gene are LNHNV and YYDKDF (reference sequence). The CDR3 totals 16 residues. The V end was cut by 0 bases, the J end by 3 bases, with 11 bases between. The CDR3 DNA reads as TGTGCCACCAGCAGAGATCTTGGCAGTTACACCGGGGAGCTGTTTTTT. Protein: CATSRDLGSYTGELFF.

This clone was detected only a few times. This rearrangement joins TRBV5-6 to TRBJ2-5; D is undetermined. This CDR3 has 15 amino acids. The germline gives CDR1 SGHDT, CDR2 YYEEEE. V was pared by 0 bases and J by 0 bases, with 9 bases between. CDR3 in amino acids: CASSLDSYNQETQYF. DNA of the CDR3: TGTGCCAGCAGCTTGGACAGCTACAACCAAGAGACCCAGTACTTC.

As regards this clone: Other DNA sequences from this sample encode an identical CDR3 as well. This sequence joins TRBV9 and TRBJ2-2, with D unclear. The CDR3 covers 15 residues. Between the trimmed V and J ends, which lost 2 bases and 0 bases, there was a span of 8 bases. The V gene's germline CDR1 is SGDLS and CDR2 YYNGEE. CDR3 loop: CASSVRAANTGELFF. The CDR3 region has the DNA TGTGCCAGCAGCGTTAGGGCAGCGAACACCGGGGAGCTGTTTTTT.

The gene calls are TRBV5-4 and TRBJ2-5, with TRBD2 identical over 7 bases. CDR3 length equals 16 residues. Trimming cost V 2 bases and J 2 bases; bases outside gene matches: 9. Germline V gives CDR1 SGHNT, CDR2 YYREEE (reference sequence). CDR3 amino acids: CASSLGLSGNQETQYF. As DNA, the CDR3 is TGTGCCAGCAGCTTAGGGCTCAGCGGGAATCAAGAGACCCAGTACTTC.

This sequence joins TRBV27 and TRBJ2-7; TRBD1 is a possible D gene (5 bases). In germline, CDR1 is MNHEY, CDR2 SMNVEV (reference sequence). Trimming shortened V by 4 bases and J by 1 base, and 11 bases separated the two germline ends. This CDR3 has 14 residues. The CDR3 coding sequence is TGTGCCAGCAGTTCGCGCAGGGTGTCCTACGAGCAGTACTTC. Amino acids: CASSSRRVSYEQYF.

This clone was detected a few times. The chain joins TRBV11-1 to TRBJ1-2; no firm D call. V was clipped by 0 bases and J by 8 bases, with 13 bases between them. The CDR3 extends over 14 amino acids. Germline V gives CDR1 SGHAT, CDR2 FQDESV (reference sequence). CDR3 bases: TGTGCCAGCAGCTTAGCTGGCGGGATGAGCGGCTACACCTTC. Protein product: CASSLAGGMSGYTF.

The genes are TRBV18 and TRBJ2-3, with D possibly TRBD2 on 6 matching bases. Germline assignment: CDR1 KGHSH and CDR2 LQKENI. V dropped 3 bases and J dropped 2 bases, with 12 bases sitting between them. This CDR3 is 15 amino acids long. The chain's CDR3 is CASSPRETNTDTQYF. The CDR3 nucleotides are TGTGCCAGCTCACCTCGGGAGACTAACACAGATACGCAGTATTTT.

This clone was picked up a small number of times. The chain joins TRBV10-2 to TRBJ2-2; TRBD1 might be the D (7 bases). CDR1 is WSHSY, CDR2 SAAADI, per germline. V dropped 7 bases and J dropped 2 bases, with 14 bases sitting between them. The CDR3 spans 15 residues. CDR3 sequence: CASKTGGGNTGELFF. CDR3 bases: TGCGCCAGCAAGACCGGAGGGGGCAACACCGGGGAGCTGTTTTTT.